The clone carrying this TCR beta chain was seen only a few times. This record belongs to a study of T-cell reconstitution after alpha-beta-depleted transplantation in children. V lost 0 bases and J lost 7, with 17 bases in between. The germline CDR1 and CDR2 sequences are SGHRS and YFSETQ. The CDR3 extends over 15 amino acids. Researchers prepared the TCRbeta library using unique molecular identifiers, the study reports. In TCRdb, the PCR reads were re-called with MiXCR into one record per CDR3 protein. The sample records some 110,000 distinct CDR3 sequences, 10% being singletons. This chain links TRBV5-1 with TRBJ2-7; D is possibly TRBD2 (6 bases). Sequencing was performed on PBMCs, taken before TCRalphabeta/CD19-depleted stem cell transplant. The sequence was collected from a boy between 2 and 10 years old with acute lymphoblastic leukemia, due to receive a stem cell transplant. The CDR3 sequence is CASSLVAGLPGEQYF. In DNA form, the CDR3 reads TGCGCCAGCAGCTTGGTGGCGGGACTCCCGGGGGAGCAGTACTTC. The full variable domain, its missing parts supplied by reference TRBV5-1 and TRBJ2-7, is KAGVTQTPRYLIKTRGQQVTLSCSPISGHRSVSWYQQTPGQGLQFLFEYFSETQRNKGNFPGRFSGRQFSNSRSEMNVSTLELGDSALYLCASSLVAGLPGEQYFGPGTRLTVT.